This T cell receptor beta chain was obtained from a study of metastatic and nonmetastatic thyroid tumors. Patients underwent thyroid surgery, and none had received any treatment before it. TCRdb used MiXCR to call clones anew from the PCR reads. The sample yields about 20,000 clones, about 23% seen once. Germline V lookup: CDR1 SGHRS, CDR2 YFSETQ. The CDR3 is 15 residues long. Trimming at V came to 0 bases and at J to 5 bases, leaving 3 bases not matched to a gene. This sequence joins TRBV5-1 and TRBJ2-2; 8 positions match TRBD2. This TCR derives from a male donor with papillary thyroid cancer or a benign thyroid nodule (not recorded which). Some clones in this sample may be carry-over from other donors' samples. Sequencing input: blood. CDR3 region: CASSLGIAGTGELFF. The CDR3 DNA sequence: TGCGCCAGCAGCTTGGGGATAGCGGGGACCGGGGAGCTGTTTTTT.